These 28 T cell receptor beta chains were sequenced from one sample in a study of tumor-infiltrating lymphocytes in primary liver carcinoma. Reverse transcription of roughly 0.45 ug total RNA with a constant-region primer produced TCR beta cDNA. Slightly modified ARM-PCR with three nested multiplex PCR rounds yielded TCR beta libraries. TRBV1-TRBV30 forward primers paired with a C-beta reverse primer drove the first two PCR rounds, approximately 11 cycles each. TCRdb recomputed calls from the multiplex PCR reads with MiXCR, one row per CDR3 protein. The top ten clones hold about a sixth of a sample with hundreds of thousands of distinct CDR3 sequences, more than 55% of them seen once. Alongside blood RNA obtained from unsorted whole blood, germline DNA was also extracted. Specimen: peripheral blood. These receptors originate from a young woman with primary liver carcinoma and hepatitis B virus infection.

V and J are TRBV25-1 and TRBJ2-7; TRBD2 matches 8 bases. Germline V lookup: CDR1 MGHDK, CDR2 SYGVNS. J gave up 0 bases and V 5 bases, and 12 bases lay outside the gene matches. The CDR3 covers 17 residues. In nucleotides, the CDR3 is TGTGCCAGCAGTTACGGACTAGCTGGGAAACCCTCCTACGAGCAGTACTTC. Its translation is CASSYGLAGKPSYEQYF.

This clonotype was seen ten or more times. The V call is TRBV11-2, the J call TRBJ2-7, with 9 nucleotides matching TRBD2. CDR1 and CDR2 from the germline V gene are SGHAT and FQNNGV. The CDR3 length is 15 residues. V dropped 6 bases and J dropped 7; count of bases not matched to a gene: 13. The CDR3 spells CASRRPGTSSREQYF. The CDR3 DNA sequence: TGTGCCAGCAGACGACCCGGGACTAGCTCAAGGGAGCAGTACTTC.

The chain is built from TRBV6-2 or TRBV6-3 and TRBJ2-7; 13 bases fit TRBD2. Losses at the gene ends were 4 bases for V and 5 bases for J; bases not matched to a gene: 8. The germline V gene encodes CDR1 MNHEY and CDR2 SVGEGT. The CDR3 is 16 amino acids. This CDR3 reads CASSFPRTSGSHEQYF. In DNA, the CDR3 is TGTGCCAGCAGTTTCCCCAGGACTAGCGGGAGCCACGAGCAGTACTTC.

With regard to this clonotype: One junction end disagrees with the germline gene, perhaps due to a read error. The chain combines TRBV7-9 with TRBJ2-5, with 7 bases fitting TRBD2. The germline CDR1 and CDR2 sequences are SEHNR and FQNEAQ (reference sequence). The CDR3 contains 16 residues. The CDR3 is CASSLWGGLYQETQHF. The CDR3 DNA follows: TGTGCCAGCAGCTTATGGGGGGGACTTTACCAAGAGACCCAGCACTTC.

Notes on this clonotype: One end of the junction fails to match germline, which may point to a read error. The J gene is TRBJ2-7, the V gene TRBV13; 10 bases fit TRBD2. From germline, CDR1 is PRHDT and CDR2 FYEKMQ (reference sequence). CDR3 length: 15 amino acids. As DNA, the CDR3 is TGTACCAGCAGCTTAATATCACTAGCGGGAAGGGAGCAGTACTTC. Its translation is CTSSLISLAGREQYF.

In this sample, this clonotype turned up a few times. The chain carries TRBV6-5 and TRBJ2-1; 7 positions agree with TRBD2. Germline CDR1 is MNHEY and CDR2 is SVGAGI. There are 16 residues in the CDR3. V lost 7 bases to trimming and J lost 5 bases; unmatched junction nucleotides: 14. CDR3 bases: TGTGCCAGCAAACCCTCACCGGGGGGTCGACACAATGAGCAGTTCTTC. Protein product: CASKPSPGGRHNEQFF.

The J gene is TRBJ2-7, the V gene TRBV28; 9 nucleotides match TRBD2. This CDR3 has 14 residues. After removal of 3 bases from V and 5 bases from J, the junction contained 5 bases not matched to a gene. Germline CDR1 is MDHEN and CDR2 is SYDVKM. The CDR3 DNA sequence: TGTGCCAGCAGTTTCTTGACTAGCGGCAACGAGCAGTACTTC. Translation: CASSFLTSGNEQYF.

Points on this clonotype: An end of the junction does not agree with germline; a read error may underlie this. This chain joins TRBV5-6 and TRBJ2-2; D is perhaps TRBD1 or TRBD2 (5 bases each). The CDR3 length is 15 residues. Germline values: CDR1 SGHDT, CDR2 YYEEEE. CDR3 nucleotides: TGCGCCAGCAGCTTGGCACCCAGAGTCACCAGGGAGATGTTTTTT. This codes for CASSLAPRVTREMFF.

Concerning this clonotype itself: A much more abundant neighbour one base away suggests this may be a read error. The rearrangement uses TRBV12-3 or TRBV12-4 and TRBJ2-6; D is possibly TRBD1 (5 bases). The CDR3 consists of 17 residues. CDR3 sequence reads: CASSLRLVNSGANVLSF. CDR3 coding DNA: TGTGCCAGCAGTCTCAGGCTCGTTAACTCTGGGGCCAACGTCCTGAGTTTC.

Concerning this clonotype itself: A read error is possible here, since a much larger clone lies one base away. The chain uses TRBV6-6 and TRBJ2-1; tentatively, D is TRBD1 or TRBD2 (5 bases each). This CDR3 has 18 amino acids. Germline V gene lookup returns CDR1 MNHNY and CDR2 SVGAGI (reference sequence). CDR3 sequence: CVSSYSSLGGRMGNEQFF. The CDR3 DNA reads as TGTGTCAGCAGTTACTCGAGCCTTGGGGGTAGAATGGGTAATGAGCAGTTCTTC.

As regards this clonotype: The junction departs from germline at one end; a sequencing error may be responsible. The rearrangement links TRBV11-2 to TRBJ1-5; TRBD1 matches 7 bases. This CDR3 comprises 14 residues. Germline V gene sequence: CDR1 SGHAT, CDR2 FQNNGV. In DNA form, the CDR3 reads TGTGCAAGCAGTCTGGACAGGTCCAATCAGCCCCAGCAGTTT. Amino acids: CASSLDRSNQPQQF.

Notes on this clonotype: One base away lies a much larger clone, so this may be a sequencing read error. The CDR3 sequence: CASSRDPGQLLDTGELFF. As DNA, the CDR3 is TGCGCCAGCAGCCGCGATCCGGGACAGCTACTGGACACCGGGGAGCTGTTTTTT. This chain uses TRBV4-3 with TRBJ2-2; 7 bases are a match to TRBD1. Trimming removed 4 bases from V and 3 bases from J; junction bases left unmatched: 14. The CDR3 totals 18 residues. In germline, CDR1 is LGHNA, CDR2 YSLEER.

This clonotype was observed a handful of times. V is TRBV12-3 or TRBV12-4 and J is TRBJ2-1; D gene unclear. Trimming removed 3 bases from V and 7 bases from J, with 16 bases in between. The length of the CDR3 is 15 residues. The CDR3 nucleotides are TGTGCCAGCAGTTTTCTCCTCCGCCATGGGAATGAGCAGTTCTTC. It codes for CASSFLLRHGNEQFF.

This clonotype was counted at least ten times. The chain uses TRBV6-2 or TRBV6-3 and TRBJ2-2; maybe TRBD1 (6 bases). The germline V and J ends were trimmed by 7 bases and 6 bases, with 15 bases remaining between them. The CDR3 is 14 residues long. CDR1 is MNHEY, CDR2 SVGEGT, per germline. CDR3 DNA: TGTGCCAGCAAGGGCCAGGGGCGGTCCGGGGAGCTGTTTTTT. This sequence encodes CASKGQGRSGELFF.

The chain employs TRBV15 and TRBJ2-7; D unresolved. The germline gives CDR1 LNHNV, CDR2 YYDKDF (reference sequence). Trimming took 0 bases from V and 0 from J, leaving 9 bases between them. The CDR3 totals 15 residues. The CDR3 coding sequence is TGTGCCACCAGCAGAGATCCCTTGTCCTCCTACGAGCAGTACTTC. It codes for CATSRDPLSSYEQYF. Full variable domain (rest looked up from reference TRBV15 and TRBJ2-7): DAMVIQNPRYQVTQFGKPVTLSCSQTLNHNVMYWYQQKSSQAPKLLFHYYDKDFNNEADTPDNFQSRRPNTSFCFLDIRSPGLGDTAMYLCATSRDPLSSYEQYFGPGTRLTVT.

V is TRBV12-3 or TRBV12-4 and J is TRBJ2-1; 10 nucleotides match TRBD2. V trimming: 7 bases; J trimming: 13 bases; junction bases outside the gene matches: 16. This CDR3 comprises 15 residues. The CDR3 DNA reads TGTGCCAGCACCCGGACTAGCGGACTCTACAATGGACAGTTCTTC. Its protein is CASTRTSGLYNGQFF.

Of note for this clonotype: An end of the junction does not agree with germline; a read error may underlie this. This chain links TRBV4-1 with TRBJ2-5, with 8 bases aligning to TRBD2. Germline CDR1 and CDR2: MGHRA and YSYEKL. The CDR3 loop spans 16 amino acids. The CDR3 reads CASSQPQLAVQESQYF. Written as DNA, the CDR3 is TGCGCCAGCAGCCAACCCCAACTAGCGGTACAAGAGAGCCAGTACTTC.

J is TRBJ2-1 and V is TRBV28; the D is unclear. This CDR3 comprises 13 residues. With 6 bases removed from V and 7 bases from J, the gap between germline ends came to 13 bases. Germline V gene sequence: CDR1 MDHEN, CDR2 SYDVKM. The CDR3 loop reads CASSPRIRNEQFF. As DNA, the CDR3 is TGTGCCAGCAGCCCCCGAATCCGGAATGAGCAGTTCTTC.

Regarding this clonotype: This may be a read error: a much more frequent sequence differs by one nucleotide. The CDR3 does not end in the conserved phenylalanine or tryptophan, so this is likely a read error. This sequence joins TRBV12-3 or TRBV12-4 and TRBJ1-5, with D perhaps TRBD1 (6 bases). The V end lost 3 bases, the J end lost 6 bases, and 12 bases lay between the germline ends. The CDR3 has 14 residues. The CDR3 protein is CASSFSGVGQPQHY. The CDR3 DNA sequence: TGTGCCAGCAGTTTCTCAGGGGTCGGTCAGCCCCAGCATTAT.

Comments on this clonotype: The junction does not match germline at one end; this may be a read error. The chain employs TRBV11-3 and TRBJ2-1, with D possibly matching TRBD1 (5 bases). Per the germline V gene, CDR1 is SGHNT and CDR2 is YENEEA. The CDR3 spans 14 residues. This chain's CDR3 is CASSWGGIYNEQLF. CDR3 nucleotides: TGTGCCAGCAGCTGGGGCGGCATCTACAATGAGCAGCTCTTC. Full variable domain (rest looked up from reference TRBV11-3 and TRBJ2-1): EAGVVQSPRYKIIEKKQPVAFWCNPISGHNTLYWYLQNLGQGPELLIRYENEEAVDDSQLPKDRFSAERLKGVDSTLKIQPAELGDSAVYLCASSWGGIYNEQLFGPGTRLTVL.

About this clonotype: A read error may be the cause here, since a much bigger clone is one base away. The V and J genes are TRBV29-1 and TRBJ1-2; unclear D gene. Germline CDR1 is SQVTM and CDR2 is ANQGSEA. Trimming took off 5 bases at V and 0 bases at J, with 7 bases between the two ends. This CDR3 region has 12 residues. For the CDR3, the DNA is TGCAGCGTTATAGTGGCTAACTATGGCTACACCTTC. Translation: CSVIVANYGYTF.

Comments on this clonotype: The CDR3 does not close with the conserved phenylalanine or tryptophan, likely indicating a read error. The gene calls are TRBV6-1 and TRBJ2-3; D possibly uses TRBD1 or TRBD2 (5 bases each). Germline lookup yields CDR1 MNHNS and CDR2 SASEGT. The CDR3 is made up of 16 amino acids. Here the CDR3 DNA reads TGTGCCAGTAGTGAAATAGGAGGACACTACACAGATACGCAGTATTTG. This translates into CASSEIGGHYTDTQYL.

This clonotype was recorded once. The CDR3 ends on some other residue instead of the conserved phenylalanine or tryptophan, so this is likely a read error. This sequence joins TRBV6-2 or TRBV6-3 and TRBJ2-3; TRBD2 agrees at 9 bases. Germline-derived CDR1 and CDR2 are MNHEY and SVGEGT. The trim removed 6 bases at V and 4 bases at J, leaving 5 bases unmatched. CDR3 length equals 14 residues. This CDR3 is CASRRTSESDTQYL. As DNA, the CDR3 is TGTGCCAGCAGGCGGACTAGCGAATCAGATACGCAGTATTTA.

A note on this clonotype: Lacking the conserved final phenylalanine or tryptophan, this CDR3 likely reflects a read error. The chain has TRBV5-4 and TRBJ2-1; possibly TRBD1 for D (6 bases). Germline assignment: CDR1 SGHNT and CDR2 YYREEE (reference sequence). The CDR3 is 15 amino acids. With 2 bases removed from V and 0 bases from J, the gap between germline ends came to 9 bases. The CDR3 is CASSLQGSSYNEQFY. The CDR3 DNA reads as TGTGCCAGCAGCTTACAGGGAAGCTCCTACAATGAGCAGTTCTAC.

This clonotype was observed at least ten times. The J gene is TRBJ1-6, the V gene TRBV12-3 or TRBV12-4; TRBD1 matches at 8 bases. J gave up 6 bases and V 6 bases, and 10 bases lay outside the gene matches. The length of the CDR3 is 16 residues. Here the CDR3 reads CASRQRTGSGNSPLHF. CDR3 in DNA: TGTGCCAGCAGGCAGAGGACAGGGAGCGGTAATTCACCCCTCCACTTT.

On this clonotype: A much larger clone lies one base from this, so it may be a read error. The CDR3 here is CASSRTSGSEQYF. The CDR3 DNA reads as TGTGCCAGCAGTCGGACTAGCGGGAGCGAGCAGTACTTC. The V call is TRBV7-9, the J call TRBJ2-7, with TRBD2 matching 13 bases. This CDR3 contains 13 residues. V gave up 6 bases and J gave up 6 bases; unmatched junction bases: 2. The V gene's germline CDR1 is SEHNR and CDR2 FQNEAQ (reference sequence).

The CDR3 region has the DNA TGTGCCAGCAGCTTTAGCTTACAAAATGAGCAGTTCTTC. Its translation: CASSFSLQNEQFF. The genes are TRBV7-2 and TRBJ2-1; D remains ambiguous. The germline V and J ends were trimmed by 3 bases and 7 bases, with 10 bases remaining between them. There are 13 residues in the CDR3. Germline loops: CDR1 SGHTA, CDR2 FQGNSA.

The count of this clonotype is one. The chain uses TRBV11-2 and TRBJ2-5, with no clear D. This CDR3 is 15 amino acids long. Trimming took off 0 bases at V and 2 bases at J, with 10 bases between the two ends. CDR1 and CDR2 from the germline V gene are SGHAT and FQNNGV. The CDR3 coding sequence is TGTGCCAGCAGCTTAGAAGGATCGGTTCAAGAGACCCAGTACTTC. It yields the protein CASSLEGSVQETQYF. The full variable domain, completed using reference TRBV11-2 and TRBJ2-5, is EAGVAQSPRYKIIEKRQSVAFWCNPISGHATLYWYQQILGQGPKLLIQFQNNGVVDDSQLPKDRFSAERLKGVDSTLKIQPAKLEDSAVYLCASSLEGSVQETQYFGPGTRLLVL.